These T cell receptor beta chains were read from a single sample in a study of T cell repertoires in cytomegalovirus infection. MiXCR was run by TCRdb on the reads, yielding one entry per CDR3 protein. The sample includes some 300,000 distinct CDR3 sequences, under 20% of them seen just once. The specimen was PBMCs. These receptors were collected from a human donor in good health (CMV status not recorded). Some clones in this sample may be carry-over from other donors' samples. Each CDR3 is given without its conserved first and last residue. Each record gives: CDR3 protein, V gene.

CDR3 protein: ASSLSATGSDTQY
V gene: TRBV28

CDR3 protein: ASSLVGGIRTDTQY
V gene: TRBV7-2

CDR3 protein: ASSGRGSEAF
V gene: TRBV6-8

CDR3 protein: ASSYSPGSVETQY
V gene: TRBV6-5

CDR3 protein: AISLRARTDSYEQY
V gene: TRBV10-3

CDR3 protein: AISESMRAHEQY
V gene: TRBV10-3

CDR3 protein: ASSTLGEEKLF
V gene: TRBV7-8

CDR3 protein: ASSPRLAGEETQY
V gene: TRBV5-4

CDR3 protein: SANGPTYGYT
V gene: TRBV20-1

CDR3 protein: ASSVPGQRNIRVNEKLF
V gene: TRBV2

CDR3 protein: ASSDSVQRGFSYNEQF
V gene: TRBV6-1

CDR3 protein: ATTPNHADTQY
V gene: TRBV15

CDR3 protein: ASRQEPKETQY
V gene: TRBV12-3/TRBV12-4

CDR3 protein: ASSSSGADTQY
V gene: TRBV7-9

CDR3 protein: ASSLYLAGETQY
V gene: TRBV7-2

CDR3 protein: ASSYSAGLEQY
V gene: TRBV6-5

CDR3 protein: ASSYGRYTGELF
V gene: TRBV6-2/TRBV6-3

CDR3 protein: ASSPRGENYGYT
V gene: TRBV7-2

CDR3 protein: ASSPHNTPDSQETQY
V gene: TRBV6-1

CDR3 protein: ASSHWGEKLF
V gene: TRBV12-3/TRBV12-4

CDR3 protein: ASSRTFGSPLH
V gene: TRBV19

CDR3 protein: ASSPLDGGSNQPQH
V gene: TRBV12-3/TRBV12-4

CDR3 protein: ASSVDPGASGGGYT
V gene: TRBV9

CDR3 protein: ASSLSSFNQPQH
V gene: TRBV7-9

CDR3 protein: ASSLSGGDEQF
V gene: TRBV7-2

CDR3 protein: ASSYSISPRLTYEQY
V gene: TRBV6-5

CDR3 protein: ASSQDNRRLAVRWETQY
V gene: TRBV14

CDR3 protein: SARDAQGSSYNEQF
V gene: TRBV20-1

CDR3 protein: ASSGWLTGELF
V gene: TRBV2

CDR3 protein: ASSRLTGNEQF
V gene: TRBV19

CDR3 protein: ASSPGQEETQY
V gene: TRBV19

CDR3 protein: ATSDRTLPTGELF
V gene: TRBV24-1

CDR3 protein: ASNEGTGRIFTDTQY
V gene: TRBV12-3/TRBV12-4

CDR3 protein: ASRGGRFMNTEAF
V gene: TRBV7-8

CDR3 protein: ASNQNWGQNTGELF
V gene: TRBV7-9

CDR3 protein: SAQVSTHNGYT
V gene: TRBV20-1

CDR3 protein: ASSPGAGGFTTDTQY
V gene: TRBV7-2

CDR3 protein: ASSFNKGTGELF
V gene: TRBV7-2

CDR3 protein: ASRDAGTGNSPLH
V gene: TRBV5-1

CDR3 protein: ASAGVGNQPQH
V gene: TRBV25-1

CDR3 protein: ASSNAGTGFGYT
V gene: TRBV4-1

CDR3 protein: ASSPSVYLHVAF
V gene: TRBV7-2